Here is one TCR beta chain with its context. Repertoires were generated with immunoSEQ multiplex PCR, while TCRdb's copy carries only in-frame clones and drops some. In the table there are around 69,000 clones, approximately 90% of which are singletons. The data were obtained in a study of PD-L1 blockade in urothelial cancer. Time point in this sample: peripheral blood 6 weeks after treatment start. Each patient presented with locally advanced or metastatic urothelial carcinoma. Sample numbers ranged from 1 to 8 per patient, encompassing pretreatment and on-treatment collections. This CDR3 contains 14 residues. In germline, CDR1 is MGHDK, CDR2 SYGVNS. The V and J ends lost 5 bases and 4 bases, in that order; junction bases with no gene match: 1.

The sample in question was PBMCs, obtained around atezolizumab (anti-PD-L1) treatment. The TCR comes from a woman aged 80 or over with urothelial cancer. The V and J genes are TRBV25-1 and TRBJ2-1, with TRBD2 identical over 11 bases. The CDR3 here is CASSTSGGYNEQFF. Here the CDR3 DNA reads TGTGCCAGCAGTACTAGCGGGGGATACAATGAGCAGTTCTTC.